The source of this T cell receptor (beta chain) is a study of cytomegalovirus exposure and HLA in healthy donors. In the PCR, 60 Vbeta and 13 Jbeta primers were used. Sequencing was performed with immunoSEQ multiplex PCR; in TCRdb, only in-frame clones are kept and a portion is missing. The table records roughly 190,000 clones, approximately 59% of them present only once. V lost 3 bases, J lost 0 bases, and 8 bases lay in between. CDR1 and CDR2 from the germline V gene are SGHNT and YYREEE (reference sequence). The CDR3 loop spans 14 amino acids. General observations from the study: The analysis excluded some indistinguishable V segments, including TRBV6-2 and TRBV6-3.

With respect to this clone: The antigen is unknown.

The sample comprised PBMCs. The origin of this receptor is a man in his forties in good health and CMV-seronegative. The chain couples TRBV5-4 to TRBJ2-3; D gene uncertain. This CDR3 is CASSSRTSTDTQYF. In DNA form, the CDR3 reads TGTGCCAGCAGCTCTAGAACTAGCACAGATACGCAGTATTTT. Based on the CDR3 plus reference TRBV5-4 and TRBJ2-3, the full variable domain is ETGVTQSPTHLIKTRGQQVTLRCSSQSGHNTVSWYQQALGQGPQFIFQYYREEENGRGNFPPRFSGLQFPNYSSELNVNALELDDSALYLCASSSRTSTDTQYFGPGTRLTVL.